This T cell receptor beta chain emerged from a study of CD8+ T cells in alopecia areata. Note on this clone: The target antigen is unknown.

The germline CDR1 and CDR2 sequences are MNHEY and SVGAGI. This CDR3 has 13 residues. V lost 2 bases and J lost 3, with 8 bases in between. RNA was isolated and reverse transcribed to cDNA, the sequencing template. Assay used: immunoSEQ multiplex PCR; TCRdb lists only in-frame clones, some missing. There are over 150,000 clones in the sample; about three fifths occur only once, and about 3.5% lies in the top ten. Points from the study as a whole: Scalp data also include sequences from resident alphabeta T cells of normal skin. Elevated clonality characterized lesional scalp relative to normal scalp, particularly in alopecia totalis/universalis.

The treatment denotes: oral pan-JAK inhibitor, 5-10 mg twice daily. The gene calls are TRBV6-5 and TRBJ2-7, with no clear D. The origin of this receptor is a human donor with alopecia areata. The sample in question was CD4+ T cells sorted from blood, obtained at week 4, from a patient treated with tofacitinib. CDR3: CASSYGENYEQYF. The CDR3 nucleotides are TGTGCCAGCAGTTACGGGGAAAACTACGAGCAGTACTTC.